The entry that follows covers one T cell receptor (beta chain) sequence. Its antigen is still unknown. The source of the sample is a study of beta chain features in type 1 diabetes. TCRB transcripts that were expressed got sequenced, as all of the isolated RNA had been reverse transcribed. Profiled with immunoSEQ multiplex PCR; TCRdb holds only in-frame clones, not every one. The sample includes fewer than 250,000 clones, 68% of them seen just once. The V and J ends lost 0 bases and 8 bases respectively, with 11 bases between them. CDR1 and CDR2 from the germline V gene are SGHDN and FVKESK. The CDR3 totals 14 residues. General study findings and limits: Compared to healthy donors, patients appeared to have naive, central memory and Treg TCRB repertoires that were more alike. A pattern of fewer insertions and more deletions at VDJ junctions was seen in type 1 diabetes patients. Highly expressing activated T cells could be over-counted with a cDNA template. PCR might preferentially amplify shorter templates, equally in patients and controls.

Sequencing was carried out using naive CD4+ T cells from blood. The sequence derives from a man under 40 in good health. The chain has TRBV14 and TRBJ2-1, with D uncertain. CDR3 sequence reads: CASSQDGAGDEQFF. CDR3 coding DNA: TGTGCCAGCAGCCAAGATGGTGCCGGCGATGAGCAGTTCTTC.